These 17 T cell receptor beta chains share one sample of origin, sequenced in a study of neoadjuvant anti-PD-1 for oral cavity cancer. This table comes from immunoSEQ multiplex PCR, and its TCRdb copy is limited to in-frame clones, with some not included. The table records nearly 7,000 clones, approximately 75% of them present only once. Sequenced material: PBMCs, taken before nivolumab (anti-PD-1) treatment. Receptors were obtained from a person between 40 and 85 years old with oral cavity squamous cell carcinoma.

This clone was counted only a few times. This chain joins TRBV28 and TRBJ2-1; 8 nucleotides line up with TRBD2. There are 15 residues in the CDR3. Germline assignment: CDR1 MDHEN and CDR2 SYDVKM. Trimming cost V 6 bases and J 4 bases; bases outside gene matches: 8. The CDR3 sequence: CASSRAGAFYNEQFF. In DNA, the CDR3 is TGTGCCAGCAGCCGAGCGGGGGCCTTTTACAATGAGCAGTTCTTC. Together with reference TRBV28 and TRBJ2-1, the CDR3 gives the full variable domain: DVKVTQSSRYLVKRTGEKVFLECVQDMDHENMFWYRQDPGLGLRLIYFSYDVKMKEKGDIPEGYSVSREKKERFSLILESASTNQTSMYLCASSRAGAFYNEQFFGPGTRLTVL.

A single count supports this clone. The V gene is TRBV6-1, the J gene TRBJ1-6; D remains ambiguous. CDR1 and CDR2 from the germline V gene are MNHNS and SASEGT. Trimming removed 2 bases from V and 6 bases from J, with 17 bases in between. The CDR3 loop spans 17 amino acids. CDR3 sequence reads: CASSETQPGSANSPLHF. The DNA of the CDR3 is TGTGCCAGCAGTGAAACCCAGCCGGGCTCCGCTAATTCACCCCTCCACTTT.

The rearrangement joins TRBV6-4 to TRBJ2-1; possible D gene TRBD1, 5 bases. Trimming stripped 0 bases from V and 5 bases from J, with 5 bases between. Germline CDR1 and CDR2: MRHNA and SNTAGT. The CDR3 spans 13 residues. CDR3 loop: CASSDSDNNEQFF. CDR3 DNA sequence: TGTGCCAGCAGTGACTCGGACAACAATGAGCAGTTCTTC.

The V gene is TRBV5-6, the J gene TRBJ2-3; D could derive from TRBD1 or TRBD2 (6 bases each). Germline V gives CDR1 SGHDT, CDR2 YYEEEE. Trimming left V 0 bases short and J 1 base short, with 12 bases between. This CDR3 has 16 residues. The DNA for the CDR3 is TGTGCCAGCAGCTTGGGGAGGAGGGGGGGCACAGATACGCAGTATTTT. Its translation is CASSLGRRGGTDTQYF.

The CDR3, as DNA: TGTGCCAGCAGTGTTGGGGTTGGTTCACCCCTCCACTTT. It is translated as CASSVGVGSPLHF. The chain couples TRBV2 to TRBJ1-6; no firm D call. Trimming took off 4 bases at V and 9 bases at J, with 10 bases between the two ends. This CDR3 has 13 amino acids. Germline V gives CDR1 SNHLY, CDR2 FYNNEI.

The chain joins TRBV10-2 to TRBJ1-1; 7 bases agree with TRBD1. The V segment lost 6 bases and the J segment 6 bases; nucleotides outside the gene matches: 4. The CDR3 sequence is 12 residues long. CDR1 and CDR2 (germline): WSHSY, SAAADI. The CDR3 here is CASSQDRAEAFF. Here the CDR3 DNA reads TGCGCCAGCAGCCAAGACAGGGCTGAAGCTTTCTTT.

This clone was counted a single time. The chain has TRBV5-4 and TRBJ2-5; 7 bases are a match to TRBD1. The CDR3 covers 15 residues. Germline-derived CDR1 and CDR2 are SGHNT and YYREEE (reference sequence). Losses at the gene ends were 4 bases for V and 0 bases for J; bases not matched to a gene: 6. The DNA for the CDR3 is TGTGCCAGCAGCAGCCCGGACAGGCACCAAGAGACCCAGTACTTC. It is translated as CASSSPDRHQETQYF. Full variable domain (outside the CDR3, taken from reference TRBV5-4 and TRBJ2-5): ETGVTQSPTHLIKTRGQQVTLRCSSQSGHNTVSWYQQALGQGPQFIFQYYREEENGRGNFPPRFSGLQFPNYSSELNVNALELDDSALYLCASSSPDRHQETQYFGPGTRLLVL.

V usage is TRBV10-2 and J usage is TRBJ1-5; 9 positions match TRBD1. The CDR3 sequence is 13 residues long. Germline values: CDR1 WSHSY, CDR2 SAAADI. The V segment lost 9 bases and the J segment 5 bases; nucleotides outside the gene matches: 5. The DNA of the CDR3 is TGCGCCAGTGTACAGGGGGCTTATCAGCCCCAGCATTTT. This sequence encodes CASVQGAYQPQHF.

This clone was found a few times. This chain uses TRBV19 with TRBJ1-1; possibly TRBD1 for D (5 bases). The germline CDR1 and CDR2 sequences are LNHDA and SQIVND (reference sequence). CDR3 size: 12 residues. Between the trimmed V and J ends, which lost 8 bases and 1 base, there was a span of 8 bases. The CDR3 spells CASGTENTEAFF. Written as DNA, the CDR3 is TGTGCCAGTGGGACCGAGAACACTGAAGCTTTCTTT. The complete variable domain, with remaining parts taken from reference TRBV19 and TRBJ1-1, reads DGGITQSPKYLFRKEGQNVTLSCEQNLNHDAMYWYRQDPGQGLRLIYYSQIVNDFQKGDIAEGYSVSREKKESFPLTVTSAQKNPTAFYLCASGTENTEAFFGQGTRLTVV.

This sequence joins TRBV6-6 and TRBJ1-6; 10 bases line up with TRBD1. CDR1 is MNHNY, CDR2 SVGAGI, per germline (reference sequence). The CDR3 sequence is 15 residues long. J gave up 10 bases and V 10 bases, and 13 bases lay outside the gene matches. The CDR3 region has the DNA TGTGCCACCATCCCCGGGGGGACAGGGGAATCACCCCTCCACTTT. Encoded protein: CATIPGGTGESPLHF.

A few counts support this clone. The chain carries TRBV25-1 and TRBJ1-6; a weak D match, TRBD1 (5 bases). V was clipped by 1 base and J by 9 bases, with 16 bases between them. Germline CDR1 and CDR2: MGHDK and SYGVNS. There are 16 residues in the CDR3. CDR3 DNA: TGTGCCAGCAGTGAATCTAGTGGACCCGGGGGTTCACCCCTCCACTTT. It is translated as CASSESSGPGGSPLHF.

The chain couples TRBV5-1 to TRBJ2-7; D unclear. V gave up 0 bases and J gave up 0 bases, with 10 bases separating them. CDR3 size: 15 residues. CDR1 and CDR2 from the germline V gene are SGHRS and YFSETQ. CDR3 loop: CASSLGPRSSYEQYF. In nucleotides, the CDR3 is TGCGCCAGCAGCTTGGGACCGAGGAGCTCCTACGAGCAGTACTTC. Looking up the rest from reference TRBV5-1 and TRBJ2-7 gives the full variable domain: KAGVTQTPRYLIKTRGQQVTLSCSPISGHRSVSWYQQTPGQGLQFLFEYFSETQRNKGNFPGRFSGRQFSNSRSEMNVSTLELGDSALYLCASSLGPRSSYEQYFGPGTRLTVT.

This clone was observed a single time. The chain uses TRBV9 and TRBJ2-1; 11 bases are a match to TRBD1. J lost 0 bases, V lost 3 bases, and 8 bases had no gene match. Germline loops: CDR1 SGDLS, CDR2 YYNGEE. This CDR3 comprises 18 residues. Written as DNA, the CDR3 is TGTGCCAGCAGCGCCAACCCCGGGACAGGGGGCTCCTACAATGAGCAGTTCTTC. This translates into CASSANPGTGGSYNEQFF.

The chain combines TRBV11-1 with TRBJ2-2, with D tentatively TRBD1 (5 bases). The ends were cut back, 5 bases at V and 0 bases at J, with 10 bases in the middle. Germline loops: CDR1 SGHAT, CDR2 FQDESV (reference sequence). The length of the CDR3 is 15 residues. CDR3 sequence: CASSTRQPNTGELFF. The CDR3 nucleotides are TGTGCCAGCAGCACCCGACAGCCGAACACCGGGGAGCTGTTTTTT. Filled out from reference TRBV11-1 and TRBJ2-2, the complete variable domain reads EAEVAQSPRYKITEKSQAVAFWCDPISGHATLYWYRQILGQGPELLVQFQDESVVDDSQLPKDRFSAERLKGVDSTLKIQPAELGDSAMYLCASSTRQPNTGELFFGEGSRLTVL.

The chain employs TRBV7-8 and TRBJ2-2; 8 bases fit TRBD1. This CDR3 contains 17 residues. The trim removed 1 base at V and 3 bases at J, leaving 7 bases unmatched. Germline loops: CDR1 SGHVS, CDR2 FQNEAQ. CDR3 residues: CASSLGDRGGHTGELFF. As DNA, the CDR3 is TGTGCCAGCAGCTTAGGTGACAGGGGAGGCCACACCGGGGAGCTGTTTTTT. Full variable domain (remainder filled in from reference TRBV7-8 and TRBJ2-2): GAGVSQSPRYKVAKRGQDVALRCDPISGHVSLFWYQQALGQGPEFLTYFQNEAQLDKSGLPSDRFFAERPEGSVSTLKIQRTQQEDSAVYLCASSLGDRGGHTGELFFGEGSRLTVL.

The sample holds one count of this clone. The V and J genes are TRBV4-3 and TRBJ1-5; D unresolved. V was pared by 6 bases and J by 7 bases, with 13 bases between. The germline CDR1 and CDR2 sequences are LGHNA and YSLEER. The CDR3 sequence is 13 residues long. CDR3 nucleotides: TGCGCCAGCAGTCTACAGAGGGAGCAGCCCCAGCATTTT. The encoded protein is CASSLQREQPQHF.

The chain couples TRBV7-2 to TRBJ2-5; D possibly uses TRBD1 or TRBD2 (5 bases each). The CDR3 is 15 residues long. The V gene lost 1 base and the J gene lost 5 bases, with 14 bases spanning the gap. Looked up from germline, CDR1 is SGHTA and CDR2 is FQGNSA. The CDR3 DNA reads as TGTGCCAGCAGCTTAGATTCGAGGGGTGAGGAGACCCAGTACTTC. Translation: CASSLDSRGEETQYF.